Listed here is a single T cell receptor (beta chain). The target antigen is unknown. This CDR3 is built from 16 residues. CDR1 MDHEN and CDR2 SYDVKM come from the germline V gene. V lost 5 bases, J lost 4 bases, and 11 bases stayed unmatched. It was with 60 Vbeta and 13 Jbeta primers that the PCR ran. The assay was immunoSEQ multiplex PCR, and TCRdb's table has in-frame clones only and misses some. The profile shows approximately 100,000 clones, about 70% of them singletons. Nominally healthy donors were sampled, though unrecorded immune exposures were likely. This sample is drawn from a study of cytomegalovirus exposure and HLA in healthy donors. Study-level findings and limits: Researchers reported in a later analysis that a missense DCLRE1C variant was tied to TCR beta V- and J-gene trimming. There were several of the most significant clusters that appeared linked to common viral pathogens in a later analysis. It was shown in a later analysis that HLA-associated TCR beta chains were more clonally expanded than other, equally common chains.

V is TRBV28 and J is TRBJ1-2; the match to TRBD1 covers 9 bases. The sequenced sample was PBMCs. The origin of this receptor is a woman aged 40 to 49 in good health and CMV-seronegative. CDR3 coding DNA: TGTGCCAGCAGTCCCCTTCACAGGGGGCGAATCTATGGCTACACCTTC. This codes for CASSPLHRGRIYGYTF.